The subject of this entry is one T cell receptor beta chain. The data derive from a study of blood T cells in healthy people across ages. PCR was performed a second time for about 7 to 12 cycles using a sample-barcoded 5' primer and a J-beta primer mix. Using its own MiXCR run on the 5' RACE reads, TCRdb lists one record per CDR3 protein. The sample yields 1.5 million to 2 million distinct CDR3 sequences, roughly two fifths seen once. V dropped 1 base and J dropped 8; count of bases not matched to a gene: 7. Germline V lookup: CDR1 SGHDN, CDR2 FVKESK. The CDR3 runs 15 residues. This sequence was found in a human donor in good health. This chain uses TRBV14 with TRBJ2-1; 8 bases are shared with TRBD1. Sequenced input: blood. CDR3 nucleotide sequence: TGTGCCAGCAGCCAAGTGCCGACAGGGGTGCATGAGCAGTTCTTC. Amino acid sequence: CASSQVPTGVHEQFF.